This T cell receptor beta chain is from a study of regulatory T cells in long-lasting Graves disease. This clonotype has a count of ten or more. In building TCR beta libraries, iRepertoire HTBI primers were used together with Arm-PCR of CDR3 regions. MiXCR was run by TCRdb on the multiplex PCR reads, yielding one entry per CDR3 protein. The sample has under 700,000 distinct CDR3 sequences, about 16% seen once. Time point: newly diagnosed GD, antithyroid drugs for less than 3 months. PBMC RNA served as the TCR library source. The same sample was also studied in work on T cells in Graves' hyperthyroidism and ophthalmopathy. From that study: The model forecast ophthalmopathy, anticipating it by a median approximately 6 months before onset.

The clonotype originates from a woman in her forties or fifties with Graves disease. The specimen comprised peripheral blood mononuclear cells (PBMCs), sampled at new diagnosis, from a patient treated with antithyroid drugs.

CDR3 sequence reads: CASSSLGLAGEGEQFF. The DNA of the CDR3 is TGTGCCAGCAGTTCCCTCGGCCTAGCGGGGGAAGGTGAGCAGTTCTTC. This sequence joins TRBV6-2 or TRBV6-3 and TRBJ2-1; 10 bases line up with TRBD2. The CDR3 is 16 amino acids. V lost 4 bases to trimming and J lost 9 bases; unmatched junction nucleotides: 12. Per germline, CDR1 MNHEY and CDR2 SVGEGT.